Listed below are T cell receptor beta chains from one sample, sequenced in a study of T cells after yellow fever vaccination. TCRdb fed the 5' RACE reads into MiXCR, producing one record per CDR3 protein. The sample yields about 350,000 distinct CDR3 sequences, 4.1% seen once. The material sequenced was PBMCs, taken 5 days after the yellow fever booster vaccination. The receptor source for this set is a man aged 18 to 29 who received the YFV17D yellow fever vaccine. Each CDR3 is given with its conserved first and last residue. D genes are given only for firm matches. Expanded clones are given a class, and other clones once, few, many or no size at all.

V	D	J	size	length	CDR3	DNA
TRBV7-9	-	TRBJ1-5	few	16	CASSRTQGTSNQPQHF	TGTGCCAGCAGCCGCACACAGGGCACAAGCAATCAGCCCCAGCATTTT
TRBV12-3/TRBV12-4	-	TRBJ1-6	few	14	CASSFMGRNSPLHF	TGTGCCAGCAGTTTTATGGGCCGGAATTCACCCCTCCACTTT
TRBV12-3/TRBV12-4	-	TRBJ2-2	few	13	CAVGVTNTGELFF	TGTGCCGTGGGGGTAACGAACACCGGGGAGCTGTTTTTT
TRBV5-5	-	TRBJ1-1	many	14	CASSLASTADEAFF	TGTGCCAGCAGCTTGGCCTCAACAGCCGATGAAGCTTTCTTT
TRBV4-3	-	TRBJ2-2	-	17	CASSREAGGNVPGELFF	TGCGCCAGCAGCCGAGAAGCAGGGGGGAATGTTCCCGGGGAGCTGTTTTTT
TRBV4-3	TRBD1	TRBJ2-1	-	15	CASSRDRTGPGEQFF	TGCGCCAGCAGCCGGGACCGGACAGGGCCCGGGGAGCAGTTCTTC
TRBV7-2	TRBD2	TRBJ2-3	many	16	CASSLALLAVSDTQYF	TGTGCCAGCAGCTTAGCGCTACTAGCGGTATCAGATACGCAGTATTTT
TRBV3-1	TRBD1	TRBJ2-2	many	14	CASSPQGAGGELFF	TGTGCCAGCAGCCCGCAGGGGGCGGGCGGGGAGCTGTTTTTT
TRBV7-3	TRBD2	TRBJ2-4	many	15	CASSLIAGGPNIQYF	TGTGCCAGCAGCTTAATAGCGGGGGGGCCCAACATTCAGTACTTC
TRBV10-2	TRBD2	TRBJ2-1	few	14	CASRGAGGRNEQFF	TGCGCCAGCAGGGGAGCGGGGGGGCGGAATGAGCAGTTCTTC
TRBV7-9	-	TRBJ1-2	many	15	CASSLGTVQHYGYTF	TGTGCCAGCAGCTTAGGGACAGTTCAACACTATGGCTACACCTTC
TRBV4-1	-	TRBJ1-2	few	15	CASSQDPGETVGYTF	TGCGCCAGCAGCCAAGATCCAGGCGAAACAGTTGGCTACACCTTC
TRBV4-3	-	TRBJ2-3	-	18	CASSQEKDYLFSTDTQYF	TGCGCCAGCAGCCAAGAGAAGGACTACCTATTTAGCACAGATACGCAGTATTTT
TRBV25-1	-	TRBJ2-3	few	15	CASSLTSFYTDTQYF	TGTGCCAGCAGTTTAACCTCGTTCTACACAGATACGCAGTATTTT
TRBV27	-	TRBJ1-1	many	13	CASSPTLGGGAFF	TGTGCCAGCAGTCCGACCTTGGGGGGGGGAGCTTTCTTT